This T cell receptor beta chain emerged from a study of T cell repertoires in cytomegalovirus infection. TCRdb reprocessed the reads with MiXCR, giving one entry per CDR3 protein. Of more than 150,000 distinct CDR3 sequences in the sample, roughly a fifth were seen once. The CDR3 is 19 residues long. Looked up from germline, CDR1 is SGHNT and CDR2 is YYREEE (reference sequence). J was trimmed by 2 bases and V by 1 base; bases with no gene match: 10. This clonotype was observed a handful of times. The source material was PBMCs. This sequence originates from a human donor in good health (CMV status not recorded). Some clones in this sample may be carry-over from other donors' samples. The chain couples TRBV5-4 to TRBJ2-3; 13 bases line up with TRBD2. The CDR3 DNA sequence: TGTGCCAGCAGCTTGCCAGTCTTAGGACTAGCGGGGGCCACAGATACGCAGTATTTT. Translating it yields CASSLPVLGLAGATDTQYF.